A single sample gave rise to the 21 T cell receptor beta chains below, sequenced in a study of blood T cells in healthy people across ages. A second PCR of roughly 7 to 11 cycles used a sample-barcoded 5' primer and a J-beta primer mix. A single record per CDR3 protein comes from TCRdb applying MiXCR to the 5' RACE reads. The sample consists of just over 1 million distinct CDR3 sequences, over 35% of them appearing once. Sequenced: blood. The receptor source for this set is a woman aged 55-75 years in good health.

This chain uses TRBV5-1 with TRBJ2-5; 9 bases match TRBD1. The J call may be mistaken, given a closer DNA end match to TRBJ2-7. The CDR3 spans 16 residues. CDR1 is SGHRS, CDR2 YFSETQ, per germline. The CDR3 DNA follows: TGCGCCAGCAGCTTGTTAGCCGGACAGGGGTTCTACGAGCAGTACTTC. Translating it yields CASSLLAGQGFYEQYF.

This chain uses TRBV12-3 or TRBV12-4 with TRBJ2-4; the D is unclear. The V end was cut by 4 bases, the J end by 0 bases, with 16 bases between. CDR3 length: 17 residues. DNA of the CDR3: TGTGCCAGCAGTTCTGGGCCGAGAAGTATAGCCAAAAACATTCAGTACTTC. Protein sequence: CASSSGPRSIAKNIQYF.

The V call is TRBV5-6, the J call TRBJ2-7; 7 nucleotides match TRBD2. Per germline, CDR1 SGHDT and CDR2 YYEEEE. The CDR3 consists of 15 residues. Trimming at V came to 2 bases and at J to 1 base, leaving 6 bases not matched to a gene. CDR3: CASSFGLAASYEQYF. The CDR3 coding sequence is TGTGCCAGCAGCTTCGGGCTAGCGGCTTCCTACGAGCAGTACTTC. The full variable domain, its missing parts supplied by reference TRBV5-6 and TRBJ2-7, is DAGVTQSPTHLIKTRGQQVTLRCSPKSGHDTVSWYQQALGQGPQFIFQYYEEEERQRGNFPDRFSGHQFPNYSSELNVNALLLGDSALYLCASSFGLAASYEQYFGPGTRLTVT.

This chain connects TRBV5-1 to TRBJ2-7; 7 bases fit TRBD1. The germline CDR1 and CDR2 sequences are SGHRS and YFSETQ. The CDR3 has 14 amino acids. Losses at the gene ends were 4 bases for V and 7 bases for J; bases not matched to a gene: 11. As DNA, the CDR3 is TGCGCCAGCAGCGGGACAGTTTCCTACGGGGAGCAGTACTTC. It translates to CASSGTVSYGEQYF.

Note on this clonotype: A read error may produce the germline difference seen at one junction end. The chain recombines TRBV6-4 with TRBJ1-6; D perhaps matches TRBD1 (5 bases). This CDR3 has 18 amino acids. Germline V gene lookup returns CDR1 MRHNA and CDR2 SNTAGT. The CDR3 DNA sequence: TGTGCCAGCAGTGCCGGGGACCGAGAAGAATACTATAAATCACCCCTCCACTTT. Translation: CASSAGDREEYYKSPLHF.

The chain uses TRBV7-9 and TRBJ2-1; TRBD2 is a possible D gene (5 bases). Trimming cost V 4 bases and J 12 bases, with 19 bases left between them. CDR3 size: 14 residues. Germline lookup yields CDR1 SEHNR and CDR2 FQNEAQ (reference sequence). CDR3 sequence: CASSSTSGSRGQFF. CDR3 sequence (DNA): TGTGCCAGCAGCTCTACCTCCGGGTCCCGGGGGCAGTTCTTC.

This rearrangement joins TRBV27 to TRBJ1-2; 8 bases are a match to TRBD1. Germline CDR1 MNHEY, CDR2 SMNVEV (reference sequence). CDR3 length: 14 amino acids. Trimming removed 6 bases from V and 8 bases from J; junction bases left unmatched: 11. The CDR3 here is CASRPQGALRGYTF. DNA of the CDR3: TGTGCCAGCAGGCCGCAGGGGGCGCTGAGGGGCTACACCTTC.

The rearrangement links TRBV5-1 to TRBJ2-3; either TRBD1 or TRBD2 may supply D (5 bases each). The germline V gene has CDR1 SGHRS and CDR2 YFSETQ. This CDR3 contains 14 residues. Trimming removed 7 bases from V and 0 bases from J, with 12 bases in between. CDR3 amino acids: CASRHGDSTDTQYF. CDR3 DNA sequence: TGCGCCAGCCGCCACGGGGACAGCACAGATACGCAGTATTTT.

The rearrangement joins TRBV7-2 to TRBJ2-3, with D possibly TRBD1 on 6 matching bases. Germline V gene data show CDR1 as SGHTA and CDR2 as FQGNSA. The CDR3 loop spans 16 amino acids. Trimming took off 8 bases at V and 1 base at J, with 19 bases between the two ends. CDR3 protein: CASLPAWDKGTDTQYF. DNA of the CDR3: TGTGCCAGCTTACCCGCGTGGGACAAGGGCACAGATACGCAGTATTTT.

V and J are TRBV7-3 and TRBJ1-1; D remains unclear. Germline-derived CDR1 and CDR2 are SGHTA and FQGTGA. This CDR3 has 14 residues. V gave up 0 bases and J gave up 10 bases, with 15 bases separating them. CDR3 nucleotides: TGTGCCAGCAGCTTAACAGCTGGGTCCGGTAGAGCTTTCTTT. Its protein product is CASSLTAGSGRAFF. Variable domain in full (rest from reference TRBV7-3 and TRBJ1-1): GAGVSQTPSNKVTEKGKYVELRCDPISGHTALYWYRQSLGQGPEFLIYFQGTGAADDSGLPNDRFFAVRPEGSVSTLKIQRTERGDSAVYLCASSLTAGSGRAFFGQGTRLTVV.

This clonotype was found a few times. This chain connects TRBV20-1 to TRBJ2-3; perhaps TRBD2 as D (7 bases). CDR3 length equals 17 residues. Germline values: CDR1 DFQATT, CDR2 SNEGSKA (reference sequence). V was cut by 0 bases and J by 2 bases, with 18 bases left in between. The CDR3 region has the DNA TGCAGTGCTAGAGACGGGGGGCAGGCGATACTCACAGATACGCAGTATTTT. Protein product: CSARDGGQAILTDTQYF.

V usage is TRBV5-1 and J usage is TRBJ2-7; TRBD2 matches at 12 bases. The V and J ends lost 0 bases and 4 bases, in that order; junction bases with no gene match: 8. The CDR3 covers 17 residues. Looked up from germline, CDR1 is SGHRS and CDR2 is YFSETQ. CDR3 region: CASSLAGLAGGRYEQYF. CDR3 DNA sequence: TGCGCCAGCAGCTTGGCCGGGCTAGCGGGAGGGCGGTACGAGCAGTACTTC.

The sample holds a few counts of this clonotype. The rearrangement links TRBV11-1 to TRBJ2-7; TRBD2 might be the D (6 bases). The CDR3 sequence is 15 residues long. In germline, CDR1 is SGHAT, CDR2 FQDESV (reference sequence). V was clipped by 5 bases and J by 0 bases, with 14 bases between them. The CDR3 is CASSAGTSSSYEQYF. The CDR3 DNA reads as TGTGCCAGCAGCGCCGGGACTTCTAGCTCCTACGAGCAGTACTTC.

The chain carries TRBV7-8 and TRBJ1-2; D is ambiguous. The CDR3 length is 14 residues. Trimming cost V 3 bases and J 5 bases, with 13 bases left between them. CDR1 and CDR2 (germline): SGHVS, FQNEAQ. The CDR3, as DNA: TGTGCCAGCAGCTTCAATTACGGAGGGTATGGCTACACCTTC. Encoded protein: CASSFNYGGYGYTF.

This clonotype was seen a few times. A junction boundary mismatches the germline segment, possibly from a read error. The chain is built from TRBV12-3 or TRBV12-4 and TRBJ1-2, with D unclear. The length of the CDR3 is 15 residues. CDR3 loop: CASSLERSPNYGYTF. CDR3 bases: TGTGCCAGCAGCTTAGAACGGAGTCCCAACTATGGCTACACCTTC.

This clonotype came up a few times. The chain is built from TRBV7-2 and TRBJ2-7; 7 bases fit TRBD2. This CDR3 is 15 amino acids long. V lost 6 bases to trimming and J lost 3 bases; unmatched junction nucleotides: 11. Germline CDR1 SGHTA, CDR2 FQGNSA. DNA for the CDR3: TGTGCCAGCAGTCTCTACTGGGGGGGAGGCTACGAGCAGTACTTC. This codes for CASSLYWGGGYEQYF. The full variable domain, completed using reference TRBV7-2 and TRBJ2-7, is GAGVSQSPSNKVTEKGKDVELRCDPISGHTALYWYRQSLGQGLEFLIYFQGNSAPDKSGLPSDRFSAERTGGSVSTLTIQRTQQEDSAVYLCASSLYWGGGYEQYFGPGTRLTVT.

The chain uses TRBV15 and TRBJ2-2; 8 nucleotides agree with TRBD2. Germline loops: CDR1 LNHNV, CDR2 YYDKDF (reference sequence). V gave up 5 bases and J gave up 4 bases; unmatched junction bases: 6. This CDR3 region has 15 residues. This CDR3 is CATSVRGTSTGELFF. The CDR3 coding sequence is TGTGCCACCAGCGTACGTGGGACTAGCACCGGGGAGCTGTTTTTT. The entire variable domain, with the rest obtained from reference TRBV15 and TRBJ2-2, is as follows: DAMVIQNPRYQVTQFGKPVTLSCSQTLNHNVMYWYQQKSSQAPKLLFHYYDKDFNNEADTPDNFQSRRPNTSFCFLDIRSPGLGDTAMYLCATSVRGTSTGELFFGEGSRLTVL.

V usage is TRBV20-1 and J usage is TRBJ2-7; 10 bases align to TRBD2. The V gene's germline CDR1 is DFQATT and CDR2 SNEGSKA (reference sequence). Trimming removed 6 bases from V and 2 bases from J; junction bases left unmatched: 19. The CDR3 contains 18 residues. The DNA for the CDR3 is TGCAGTGCGCCAAAAACCGGGACTAGCGTGAGGAGACCCTACGAGCAGTACTTC. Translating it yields CSAPKTGTSVRRPYEQYF.

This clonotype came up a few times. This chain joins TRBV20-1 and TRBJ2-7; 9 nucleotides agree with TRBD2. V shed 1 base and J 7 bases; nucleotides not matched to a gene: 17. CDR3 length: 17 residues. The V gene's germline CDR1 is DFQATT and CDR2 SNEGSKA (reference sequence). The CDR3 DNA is TGCAGTGCTAGAGTTGTGCGGGAGGGTCCGCTCCGTCGTGAGCAGTACTTC. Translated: CSARVVREGPLRREQYF.

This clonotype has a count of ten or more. CDR3 nucleotide sequence: TGTGCCAGCAGCCCATCCGGGGGGTACAATGAGCAGTTCTTC. Translating gives CASSPSGGYNEQFF. This rearrangement joins TRBV9 to TRBJ2-1; TRBD2 matches 7 bases. V shed 4 bases, J shed 4 bases, and the junction held 5 bases outside the gene matches. The CDR3 sequence is 14 residues long. The germline CDR1 and CDR2 sequences are SGDLS and YYNGEE.

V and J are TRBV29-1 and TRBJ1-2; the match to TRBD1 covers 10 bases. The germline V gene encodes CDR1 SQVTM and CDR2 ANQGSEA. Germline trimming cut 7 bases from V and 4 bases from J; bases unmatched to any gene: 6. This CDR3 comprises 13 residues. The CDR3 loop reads CSARGTGVYGYTF. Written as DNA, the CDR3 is TGCAGCGCCCGTGGGACAGGGGTCTATGGCTACACCTTC. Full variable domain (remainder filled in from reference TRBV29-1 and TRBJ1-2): SAVISQKPSRDICQRGTSLTIQCQVDSQVTMMFWYRQQPGQSLTLIATANQGSEATYESGFVIDKFPISRPNLTFSTLTVSNMSPEDSSIYLCSARGTGVYGYTFGSGTRLTVV.